This TCR beta chain was recorded in a study of T cell changes during pregnancy in multiple sclerosis. Germline V gene lookup returns CDR1 GTSNPN and CDR2 SVGIG (reference sequence). The CDR3 has 14 amino acids. V was pared by 4 bases and J by 6 bases, with 6 bases of the junction left unmatched. Only in-frame clones appear in the TCRdb table, and some are missing; sequencing was by immunoSEQ multiplex PCR. The sample lists over 45,000 clones, about 94% occurring once. This receptor was taken from a female donor in good health, enrolled as a control in a pregnancy study. The sample here was peripheral blood, taken in the third trimester of pregnancy. The chain employs TRBV30 and TRBJ1-4; 9 positions match TRBD1. The CDR3 region is CAWKPGQGDEKLFF. The CDR3 DNA sequence: TGTGCCTGGAAGCCGGGACAGGGTGATGAAAAACTGTTTTTT.